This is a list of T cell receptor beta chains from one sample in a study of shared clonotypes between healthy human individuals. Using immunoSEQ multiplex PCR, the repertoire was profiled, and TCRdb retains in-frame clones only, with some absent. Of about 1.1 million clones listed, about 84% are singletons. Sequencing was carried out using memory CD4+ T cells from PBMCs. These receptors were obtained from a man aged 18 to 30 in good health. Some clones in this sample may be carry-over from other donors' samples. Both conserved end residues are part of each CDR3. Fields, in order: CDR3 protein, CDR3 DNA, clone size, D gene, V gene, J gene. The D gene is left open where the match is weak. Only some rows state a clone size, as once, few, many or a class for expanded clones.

CDR3: CASSQGQGAVYGYTF
DNA: TGTGCCAGCAGCCAAGGACAGGGAGCCGTCTATGGCTACACCTTC
size: .
D: TRBD1
V: TRBV7-2
J: TRBJ1-2

CDR3: CASSLMGVRNTEAFF
DNA: TGTGCCAGCAGCTTAATGGGAGTGCGGAACACTGAAGCTTTCTTT
size: .
D: .
V: TRBV7-2
J: TRBJ1-1

CDR3: CASSLSTSGMDTQYF
DNA: TGTGCCAGCAGTTTATCGACTAGCGGGATGGATACGCAGTATTTT
size: .
D: TRBD2
V: TRBV28
J: TRBJ2-3

CDR3: CASSPPGAGNTEAFF
DNA: TGTGCCAGCAGCCCTCCGGGGGCGGGAAACACTGAAGCTTTCTTT
size: .
D: .
V: TRBV28
J: TRBJ1-1

CDR3: CASSTPGNYGYTF
DNA: TGTGCCAGCAGCACACCAGGGAACTATGGCTACACCTTC
size: .
D: .
V: TRBV5-8
J: TRBJ1-2

CDR3: CASSWPGTQRNGYTF
DNA: TGTGCCAGTAGCTGGCCCGGGACCCAGCGCAATGGCTACACCTTC
size: once
D: .
V: TRBV19
J: TRBJ1-2

CDR3: CASGLVSGRRLLAKNIQYF
DNA: TGTGCTAGTGGTTTGGTTAGCGGGAGGCGACTTCTAGCCAAAAACATTCAGTACTTC
size: .
D: TRBD2
V: TRBV12-5
J: TRBJ2-4

CDR3: CASSSLPFSYNEQFF
DNA: TGTGCCAGCAGTTCCTTACCATTCTCCTACAATGAGCAGTTCTTC
size: few
D: .
V: TRBV27
J: TRBJ2-1

CDR3: CASNQGGAGGYTF
DNA: TGTGCCAGCAACCAAGGGGGCGCAGGTGGCTACACCTTC
size: .
D: TRBD1
V: TRBV6-5
J: TRBJ1-2

CDR3: CASSPMGAGGNGETQYF
DNA: TGTGCCAGCAGCCCAATGGGAGCGGGAGGGAACGGAGAGACCCAGTACTTC
size: .
D: TRBD2
V: TRBV4-2
J: TRBJ2-5

CDR3: CASSPRTGSSDTQYF
DNA: TGTGCCAGTTCCCCTAGGACAGGGAGTTCAGATACGCAGTATTTT
size: .
D: TRBD1
V: TRBV19
J: TRBJ2-3

CDR3: CATSVGLAGEDEQFF
DNA: TGTGCCACCAGCGTGGGGCTAGCGGGAGAGGATGAGCAGTTCTTC
size: .
D: TRBD2
V: TRBV15
J: TRBJ2-1

CDR3: CASSVGGSTETQYF
DNA: TGTGCCAGCAGCGTCGGTGGGTCTACAGAGACCCAGTACTTC
size: once
D: .
V: TRBV9
J: TRBJ2-5

CDR3: CASSGTSGSSGELFF
DNA: TGTGCCAGCAGTGGAACTAGCGGGAGTTCCGGGGAGCTGTTTTTT
size: .
D: TRBD2
V: TRBV2
J: TRBJ2-2

CDR3: CASSTVNQPQHF
DNA: TGTGCCAGCAGCACAGTGAATCAGCCCCAGCATTTT
size: .
D: .
V: TRBV13
J: TRBJ1-5

CDR3: CASRGAATNEKLFF
DNA: TGTGCCAGCAGAGGAGCAGCAACTAATGAAAAACTGTTTTTT
size: .
D: .
V: TRBV2
J: TRBJ1-4

CDR3: CASSTGIGQPQHF
DNA: TGTGCCAGCAGCACAGGGATAGGCCAGCCCCAGCATTTT
size: .
D: .
V: TRBV6-1
J: TRBJ1-5

CDR3: CASSWGSYEQYF
DNA: TGTGCCAGCAGTTGGGGCTCCTACGAGCAGTACTTC
size: .
D: .
V: TRBV2
J: TRBJ2-7

CDR3: CASSLDAGSPKEKYF
DNA: TGTGCCAGCAGCTTGGACGCCGGGTCCCCAAAAGAGAAGTACTTC
size: .
D: .
V: TRBV7-2
J: TRBJ2-7

CDR3: CASSYRGNNQPQHF
DNA: TGTGCCAGCAGTTACAGGGGGAACAATCAGCCCCAGCATTTT
size: .
D: .
V: TRBV6-5
J: TRBJ1-5

CDR3: CASSLRQAQYF
DNA: TGTGCCAGCAGCCTCCGCCAAGCACAGTACTTC
size: once
D: .
V: TRBV7-2
J: TRBJ2-7

CDR3: CASRQGTGATTGELFF
DNA: TGTGCCAGCAGGCAGGGGACAGGGGCCACCACCGGGGAGCTGTTTTTT
size: .
D: TRBD1
V: TRBV28
J: TRBJ2-2

CDR3: CASSLGAGYSNQPQHF
DNA: TGTGCCAGCAGCTTAGGGGCAGGATATAGCAATCAGCCCCAGCATTTT
size: few
D: .
V: TRBV7-2
J: TRBJ1-5

CDR3: CAIEARQNTEAFF
DNA: TGTGCCATCGAGGCACGACAGAACACTGAAGCTTTCTTT
size: .
D: .
V: TRBV6-5
J: TRBJ1-1

CDR3: CASRGGSNEKLFF
DNA: TGTGCCAGCAGAGGCGGGAGCAATGAAAAACTGTTTTTT
size: .
D: .
V: TRBV28
J: TRBJ1-4

CDR3: CAWSVWASGRGYTF
DNA: TGTGCCTGGAGTGTATGGGCCTCGGGACGAGGCTACACCTTC
size: .
D: .
V: TRBV30
J: TRBJ1-2

CDR3: CASTAAGGISNQPQHF
DNA: TGTGCCAGCACCGCGGCAGGGGGCATTAGCAATCAGCCCCAGCATTTT
size: .
D: TRBD1
V: TRBV28
J: TRBJ1-5

CDR3: CASSSYTEAFF
DNA: TGTGCCAGCAGCTCGTACACTGAAGCTTTCTTT
size: few
D: .
V: TRBV7-9
J: TRBJ1-1

CDR3: CASSLLQGAPEGTQYF
DNA: TGCGCCAGCAGCCTCTTGCAGGGAGCCCCGGAAGGCACCCAGTACTTC
size: .
D: .
V: TRBV4-3
J: TRBJ2-5

CDR3: CASSSEASGELFF
DNA: TGCGCCAGCAGCTCGGAGGCCTCCGGGGAGCTGTTTTTT
size: .
D: .
V: TRBV5-1
J: TRBJ2-2

CDR3: CASSQGRVYGYTF
DNA: TGTGCCAGCAGCCAAGGCAGGGTCTATGGCTACACCTTC
size: few
D: .
V: TRBV14
J: TRBJ1-2

CDR3: CASTIQGISGNTIYF
DNA: TGTGCCAGCACGATACAGGGGATCTCTGGAAACACCATATATTTT
size: .
D: TRBD1
V: TRBV2
J: TRBJ1-3

CDR3: CASSFGTANEKLFF
DNA: TGCGCCAGCAGCTTCGGGACAGCGAATGAAAAACTGTTTTTT
size: .
D: TRBD1
V: TRBV5-1
J: TRBJ1-4

CDR3: CAWSPRDQPQHF
DNA: TGTGCCTGGAGTCCCAGGGACCAGCCCCAGCATTTT
size: .
D: .
V: TRBV30
J: TRBJ1-5

CDR3: CASSLIQPTNEKLFF
DNA: TGCGCCAGCAGCTTGATTCAGCCAACTAATGAAAAACTGTTTTTT
size: .
D: .
V: TRBV5-1
J: TRBJ1-4

CDR3: CAWSVRANQPQHF
DNA: TGTGCCTGGAGTGTACGAGCAAATCAGCCCCAGCATTTT
size: once
D: .
V: TRBV30
J: TRBJ1-5

CDR3: CASRSMGTANTEAFF
DNA: TGTGCCAGCAGATCGATGGGGACGGCGAACACTGAAGCTTTCTTT
size: once
D: .
V: TRBV6-1
J: TRBJ1-1

CDR3: CASSGTNQPQHF
DNA: TGTGCCAGCAGTGGAACAAATCAGCCCCAGCATTTT
size: .
D: .
V: TRBV6-1
J: TRBJ1-5

CDR3: CASRVIAGGQNIQYF
DNA: TGTGCCAGCAGGGTGATTGCGGGGGGTCAAAACATTCAGTACTTC
size: many
D: TRBD2
V: TRBV28
J: TRBJ2-4

CDR3: CASSLARPSGNTIYF
DNA: TGTGCCAGCAGCTTAGCGCGGCCATCAGGAAACACCATATATTTT
size: .
D: .
V: TRBV7-9
J: TRBJ1-3

CDR3: CASSLDRVGYEQYF
DNA: TGTGCCAGCTCACTGGACAGGGTCGGCTACGAGCAGTACTTC
size: .
D: TRBD1
V: TRBV18
J: TRBJ2-7

CDR3: CASSLSGPTATNERLFF
DNA: TGCGCCAGCAGCTTGTCGGGACCTACGGCAACTAATGAAAGACTGTTTTTT
size: .
D: .
V: TRBV5-1
J: TRBJ1-4

CDR3: CASRLAGSSTDTQYF
DNA: TGTGCCAGCAGGTTAGCGGGGAGTTCGACAGATACGCAGTATTTT
size: .
D: TRBD2
V: TRBV28
J: TRBJ2-3

CDR3: CASSLLGGGTEAFF
DNA: TGTGCCAGCAGCTTATTAGGGGGCGGCACTGAAGCTTTCTTT
size: once
D: TRBD1
V: TRBV7-2
J: TRBJ1-1

CDR3: CASIPAGGVDEQYF
DNA: TGTGCCAGTATCCCCGCAGGGGGCGTAGACGAGCAGTACTTC
size: .
D: TRBD1
V: TRBV19
J: TRBJ2-7

CDR3: CASSFPGTLDGYTF
DNA: TGTGCCAGCAGCTTTCCCGGGACTTTAGATGGCTACACCTTC
size: .
D: .
V: TRBV7-3
J: TRBJ1-2

CDR3: CASSLRLAGDNEQFF
DNA: TGTGCCAGCAGCTTAAGACTAGCGGGTGACAATGAGCAGTTCTTC
size: .
D: TRBD2
V: TRBV7-3
J: TRBJ2-1

CDR3: CASSSTSYTQYF
DNA: TGTGCCAGCAGTTCGACTAGCTACACGCAGTACTTC
size: once
D: TRBD2
V: TRBV28
J: TRBJ2-7

CDR3: CASSLDRSEQYF
DNA: TGCGCCAGCAGCTTGGATCGGTCAGAGCAGTACTTC
size: .
D: .
V: TRBV5-1
J: TRBJ2-7

CDR3: CASGSQGMNTGELFF
DNA: TGTGCCAGCGGATCCCAGGGGATGAACACCGGGGAGCTGTTTTTT
size: .
D: .
V: TRBV11-3
J: TRBJ2-2

CDR3: CASSPWFGSQETQYF
DNA: TGTGCCAGCAGTCCGTGGTTTGGTAGCCAAGAGACCCAGTACTTC
size: .
D: .
V: TRBV28
J: TRBJ2-5

CDR3: CASSPTGADTIYF
DNA: TGTGCCAGCTCTCCGACAGGGGCGGACACCATATATTTT
size: .
D: TRBD1
V: TRBV18
J: TRBJ1-3

CDR3: CASSLALRGNSPLHF
DNA: TGTGCCAGCAGCTTAGCGCTAAGGGGTAATTCACCCCTCCACTTT
size: few
D: .
V: TRBV7-9
J: TRBJ1-6

CDR3: CAWSTGTIDQPQHF
DNA: TGTGCCTGGAGTACTGGGACTATCGATCAGCCCCAGCATTTT
size: many
D: .
V: TRBV30
J: TRBJ1-5

CDR3: CASSSIPSTKTNTEAFF
DNA: TGTGCCAGCAGCTCAATACCTTCGACAAAAACTAACACTGAAGCTTTCTTT
size: .
D: .
V: TRBV11-2
J: TRBJ1-1

CDR3: CASSPPSTMNEQYF
DNA: TGTGCCAGCTCACCGCCTTCTACGATGAACGAGCAGTACTTC
size: .
D: .
V: TRBV18
J: TRBJ2-7

CDR3: CSVGVGETQYF
DNA: TGCAGCGTTGGAGTCGGGGAGACCCAGTACTTC
size: .
D: .
V: TRBV29-1
J: TRBJ2-5

CDR3: CASSRETGGYGYTF
DNA: TGTGCCAGCTCACGGGAGACAGGGGGCTATGGCTACACCTTC
size: few
D: TRBD1
V: TRBV18
J: TRBJ1-2

CDR3: CASSLLGLAGAQETQYF
DNA: TGTGCCAGCAGCTTGCTGGGACTAGCGGGCGCCCAAGAGACCCAGTACTTC
size: .
D: TRBD2
V: TRBV5-6
J: TRBJ2-5